The entry below gives a single T cell receptor (beta chain) sequence along with its context. Its specificity is not known. The sample belongs to a study of T cell repertoires in cytomegalovirus infection. Study-wide results and limits: Ex vivo responses were dominated by HLA-C-restricted CMV-specific TCR beta clonotypes. Pooled public TCR beta family frequency picked out CMV carriers with the relevant HLA.

There are 17 residues in the CDR3. Germline loops: CDR1 SGHDT, CDR2 YYEEEE. The V gene lost 0 bases and the J gene lost 4 bases, with 19 bases spanning the gap. MiXCR, applied by TCRdb to the reads, yields one record per CDR3 protein. The top ten hold about 66% of the sample, which has 71,000 or so distinct CDR3 sequences, approximately 22% seen once. This sequence was found in a human donor in good health (CMV status not recorded). Some clones in this sample may be carry-over from other donors' samples. The material was CD8+ T cells from cultured PBMCs, obtained from culture after CMV antigen stimulation. The genes are TRBV5-6 and TRBJ1-1, with D possibly TRBD1 on 5 matching bases. CDR3 nucleotide sequence: TGTGCCAGCAGCTTGGCCGCGGCAGGGACGGTTCGCACTGAAGCTTTCTTT. It encodes CASSLAAAGTVRTEAFF.